The rows below give T cell receptor beta chains drawn from one sample of a study of T-cell memory formation after mild COVID-19. TCRdb passed the 5' RACE reads through MiXCR, listing each CDR3 protein once. The table has tens of thousands of distinct CDR3 sequences, roughly 6.1% seen once; the top ten hold around 0.84%. Sequencing was performed on PBMCs or a T cell subset sorted from them (not recorded which). The receptor source for this set is an adult who had mild COVID-19 (a few samples of this study predate the infection). Cell type and time point are not known. The CDR3 runs from the conserved cysteine through the conserved F or W. D genes are given only for firm matches. Some rows have no size entry. The others give once, few or many, or a class for an expanded clone.

CDR3 length: 16
V gene: TRBV6-2/TRBV6-3
clone size: many
D gene: NA
J gene: TRBJ2-3
CDR3 protein: CASSPRTLTSTDTQYF
CDR3 DNA: TGTGCCAGCAGTCCCCGGACGCTAACTAGCACAGATACGCAGTATTTT

CDR3 length: 15
V gene: TRBV6-1
clone size: NA
D gene: NA
J gene: TRBJ2-3
CDR3 protein: CASTRVTGGTNTQYF
CDR3 DNA: TGTGCCAGCACTAGGGTGACAGGTGGGACGAATACGCAGTATTTT

CDR3 length: 13
V gene: TRBV6-5
clone size: many
D gene: NA
J gene: TRBJ1-2
CDR3 protein: CASGRGRNGGYTF
CDR3 DNA: TGTGCCAGTGGGAGAGGACGGAATGGGGGCTACACCTTC

CDR3 length: 15
V gene: TRBV20-1
clone size: few
D gene: TRBD2
J gene: TRBJ2-7
CDR3 protein: CSARDPLAGGYEQYF
CDR3 DNA: TGCAGTGCTAGAGACCCCCTAGCGGGGGGCTACGAGCAGTACTTC

CDR3 length: 11
V gene: TRBV6-2/TRBV6-3
clone size: few
D gene: TRBD2
J gene: TRBJ2-4
CDR3 protein: CASSLAGVEYF
CDR3 DNA: TGTGCCAGCAGCCTAGCGGGAGTTGAGTACTTC

CDR3 length: 14
V gene: TRBV5-1
clone size: NA
D gene: NA
J gene: TRBJ1-1
CDR3 protein: CASSVGDIGTEAFF
CDR3 DNA: TGCGCCAGCAGCGTGGGGGACATAGGGACTGAAGCTTTCTTT

CDR3 length: 16
V gene: TRBV10-3
clone size: many
D gene: NA
J gene: TRBJ1-6
CDR3 protein: CAISDWESSYNSPLHF
CDR3 DNA: TGTGCCATCAGTGATTGGGAGAGCTCCTATAATTCACCCCTCCACTTT

CDR3 length: 16
V gene: TRBV20-1
clone size: NA
D gene: TRBD2
J gene: TRBJ2-5
CDR3 protein: CSASPWTSGVVETQYF
CDR3 DNA: TGCAGTGCTAGTCCTTGGACTAGCGGAGTGGTAGAGACCCAGTACTTC

CDR3 length: 12
V gene: TRBV29-1
clone size: many
D gene: NA
J gene: TRBJ2-5
CDR3 protein: CSVEHLQETQYF
CDR3 DNA: TGCAGCGTTGAACATCTACAAGAGACCCAGTACTTC

CDR3 length: 16
V gene: TRBV4-1
clone size: few
D gene: NA
J gene: TRBJ1-5
CDR3 protein: CASSQGRKGSNQPQHF
CDR3 DNA: TGCGCCAGCAGCCAAGGCAGGAAGGGGAGCAATCAGCCCCAGCATTTT

CDR3 length: 16
V gene: TRBV7-9
clone size: NA
D gene: NA
J gene: TRBJ2-7
CDR3 protein: CASSSIGGRESYEQYF
CDR3 DNA: TGTGCCAGCAGCTCCATAGGGGGGAGGGAAAGCTACGAGCAGTACTTC

CDR3 length: 14
V gene: TRBV2
clone size: few
D gene: NA
J gene: TRBJ2-1
CDR3 protein: CASRGDFAYNEQFF
CDR3 DNA: TGTGCCAGCAGGGGGGACTTTGCCTACAATGAGCAGTTCTTC

CDR3 length: 14
V gene: TRBV11-1
clone size: few
D gene: NA
J gene: TRBJ1-2
CDR3 protein: CASSSQTGKNPYTF
CDR3 DNA: TGTGCCAGCAGCTCTCAAACGGGAAAAAACCCTTACACCTTC

CDR3 length: 12
V gene: TRBV7-6
clone size: many
D gene: NA
J gene: TRBJ2-2
CDR3 protein: CASSLGVGELFF
CDR3 DNA: TGTGCCAGCAGCTTGGGGGTCGGGGAGCTGTTTTTT

CDR3 length: 15
V gene: TRBV18
clone size: few
D gene: NA
J gene: TRBJ1-4
CDR3 protein: CASSPSKGLGEKLFF
CDR3 DNA: TGTGCCAGCTCACCGAGTAAGGGTCTCGGAGAAAAACTGTTTTTT

CDR3 length: 13
V gene: TRBV12-3/TRBV12-4
clone size: many
D gene: TRBD2
J gene: TRBJ2-1
CDR3 protein: CASSPGLVGEQFF
CDR3 DNA: TGTGCCAGCAGTCCGGGACTAGTAGGTGAGCAGTTCTTC

CDR3 length: 15
V gene: TRBV28
clone size: many
D gene: NA
J gene: TRBJ1-6
CDR3 protein: CASSAQGSYNSPLHF
CDR3 DNA: TGTGCCAGCAGTGCCCAGGGCTCCTATAATTCACCCCTCCACTTT

CDR3 length: 13
V gene: TRBV4-3
clone size: many
D gene: NA
J gene: TRBJ2-7
CDR3 protein: CASSQETLLEQYF
CDR3 DNA: TGCGCCAGCAGCCAAGAAACCCTGCTCGAGCAGTACTTC

CDR3 length: 15
V gene: TRBV3-1
clone size: many
D gene: NA
J gene: TRBJ2-3
CDR3 protein: CASSQVQLRTDTQYF
CDR3 DNA: TGTGCCAGCAGCCAAGTACAGCTACGCACAGATACGCAGTATTTT

CDR3 length: 13
V gene: TRBV24-1
clone size: many
D gene: NA
J gene: TRBJ2-5
CDR3 protein: CATSSRNQETQYF
CDR3 DNA: TGTGCCACCAGTTCCCGGAACCAAGAGACCCAGTACTTC

CDR3 length: 12
V gene: TRBV20-1
clone size: few
D gene: NA
J gene: TRBJ2-3
CDR3 protein: CSVQLKGDTQYF
CDR3 DNA: TGCAGTGTCCAGCTTAAGGGGGATACGCAGTATTTT

CDR3 length: 14
V gene: TRBV7-9
clone size: NA
D gene: TRBD1
J gene: TRBJ2-3
CDR3 protein: CASSSQGSADTQYF
CDR3 DNA: TGTGCCAGCAGCTCACAGGGGTCGGCAGATACGCAGTATTTT